The 14 T cell receptor beta chains given below trace back to one sample, sequenced in a study of Tregs in tolerant kidney transplant recipients. The method was immunoSEQ multiplex PCR; TCRdb's version includes in-frame clones alone and lacks a portion of them. Of some 90,000 clones listed, 90% to 95% were seen once; the top ten hold roughly 5%. The sequenced material came from CD8+ T cells from blood. These receptors originate from a human donor in good health.

The chain recombines TRBV9 with TRBJ2-1; TRBD1 might be the D (5 bases). The CDR3 runs 15 residues. Between the trimmed V and J ends, which lost 0 bases and 8 bases, there was a span of 15 bases. Germline-derived CDR1 and CDR2 are SGDLS and YYNGEE. This chain's CDR3 is CASSVGGALGDEQFF. The CDR3 nucleotides are TGTGCCAGCAGCGTAGGTGGGGCCCTAGGGGATGAGCAGTTCTTC.

V gene TRBV29-1 combines with J gene TRBJ1-1, with D possibly matching TRBD1 (6 bases). The length of the CDR3 is 15 residues. CDR1 and CDR2 (germline): SQVTM, ANQGSEA. The V gene lost 1 base and the J gene lost 5 bases, with 17 bases spanning the gap. The CDR3 spells CSVEGGQGIGTEAFF. The CDR3, as DNA: TGCAGCGTTGAAGGCGGTCAGGGGATAGGGACTGAAGCTTTCTTT.

The chain carries TRBV7-9 and TRBJ1-4, with 10 bases that match TRBD1. CDR3 length equals 15 residues. Trimming removed 5 bases from V and 5 bases from J; junction bases left unmatched: 5. Germline lookup yields CDR1 SEHNR and CDR2 FQNEAQ (reference sequence). The CDR3 nucleotides read TGTGCCAGCAGCCCCCCGGGACAGGGGAATGAAAAACTGTTTTTT. Translating it yields CASSPPGQGNEKLFF. The entire variable domain, with the rest obtained from reference TRBV7-9 and TRBJ1-4, is as follows: DTGVSQNPRHKITKRGQNVTFRCDPISEHNRLYWYRQTLGQGPEFLTYFQNEAQLEKSRLLSDRFSAERPKGSFSTLEIQRTEQGDSAMYLCASSPPGQGNEKLFFGSGTQLSVL.

This chain uses TRBV5-6 with TRBJ1-1, with D perhaps matching TRBD1 (6 bases). CDR1 and CDR2 from the germline V gene are SGHDT and YYEEEE. The CDR3 has 14 residues. The V end was cut by 3 bases, the J end by 5 bases, with 14 bases between. CDR3 sequence (DNA): TGTGCCAGCAGCTCGGGTTGGGGGCGGACTGAAGCTTTCTTT. It translates to CASSSGWGRTEAFF.

CDR3 amino acids: CASSLEGREAYNSPLHF. As DNA, the CDR3 is TGTGCCAGCAGCTTGGAGGGGAGGGAGGCCTATAATTCACCCCTCCACTTT. The chain recombines TRBV5-8 with TRBJ1-6, with D possibly TRBD1 on 5 matching bases. Trimming took off 0 bases at V and 2 bases at J, with 12 bases between the two ends. Germline loops: CDR1 SGHTS, CDR2 YDEGEE. CDR3 length: 17 amino acids.

The V and J genes are TRBV27 and TRBJ1-4; D possibly corresponds to TRBD1 (5 bases). From germline, CDR1 is MNHEY and CDR2 SMNVEV (reference sequence). CDR3 size: 10 residues. Trimming cost V 8 bases and J 7 bases, with 5 bases left between them. CDR3 protein: CASGGEKLFF. The CDR3 DNA follows: TGTGCCAGCGGGGGTGAAAAACTGTTTTTT.

The J gene is TRBJ2-7, the V gene TRBV19; 8 bases agree with TRBD2. CDR1 and CDR2 from the germline V gene are LNHDA and SQIVND (reference sequence). This CDR3 is built from 14 residues. Unmatched junction bases numbered 6, after V lost 5 bases and J lost 3 bases. The DNA for the CDR3 is TGTGCCAGTAGTCCGGAGCGGGGGCACTACGAGCAGTACTTC. It encodes CASSPERGHYEQYF.

The CDR3 here is CASSLELAGGNEQFF. CDR3 sequence (DNA): TGTGCCAGCAGCTTGGAACTAGCGGGTGGGAATGAGCAGTTCTTC. The rearrangement links TRBV5-6 to TRBJ2-1; 9 nucleotides align to TRBD2. The V gene end was trimmed by 0 bases and the J gene end by 7 bases; junction bases not matched to a gene: 5. This CDR3 region has 15 residues. CDR1 and CDR2 from the germline V gene are SGHDT and YYEEEE.

This chain uses TRBV13 with TRBJ2-7, with TRBD1 identical over 7 bases. The CDR3 is made up of 16 amino acids. Germline V gives CDR1 PRHDT, CDR2 FYEKMQ (reference sequence). Losses at the gene ends were 5 bases for V and 0 bases for J; bases not matched to a gene: 10. The CDR3 sequence: CASSTPPGDSSYEQYF. The CDR3 DNA reads as TGTGCCAGCAGCACCCCTCCAGGGGACAGCTCCTACGAGCAGTACTTC. Looking up the rest from reference TRBV13 and TRBJ2-7 gives the full variable domain: AAGVIQSPRHLIKEKRETATLKCYPIPRHDTVYWYQQGPGQDPQFLISFYEKMQSDKGSIPDRFSAQQFSDYHSELNMSSLELGDSALYFCASSTPPGDSSYEQYFGPGTRLTVT.

In DNA, the CDR3 is TGTGCCAGCAGCTTAAGATGGGACGCCATCCAAGAGACCCAGTACTTC. As protein: CASSLRWDAIQETQYF. The V call is TRBV13, the J call TRBJ2-5; D is perhaps TRBD1 or TRBD2 (5 bases each). The CDR3 is made up of 16 amino acids. V lost 2 bases to trimming and J lost 1 base, with 14 bases between them. Germline loops: CDR1 PRHDT, CDR2 FYEKMQ (reference sequence). Full variable domain (missing parts from reference TRBV13 and TRBJ2-5): AAGVIQSPRHLIKEKRETATLKCYPIPRHDTVYWYQQGPGQDPQFLISFYEKMQSDKGSIPDRFSAQQFSDYHSELNMSSLELGDSALYFCASSLRWDAIQETQYFGPGTRLLVL.

This sequence joins TRBV4-2 and TRBJ2-2; 7 nucleotides line up with TRBD1. CDR3 length equals 14 residues. Germline CDR1 LGHNA, CDR2 YNFKEQ. The junction had 5 bases not matched to a gene; V was cut back by 7 bases and J by 3 bases. CDR3 nucleotide sequence: TGTGCCAGCAAAGATGACAGGGACACCGGGGAGCTGTTTTTT. Its protein is CASKDDRDTGELFF.

This chain links TRBV28 with TRBJ2-1; 10 nucleotides match TRBD2. Trimming at V came to 6 bases and at J to 6 bases, leaving 8 bases not matched to a gene. In germline, CDR1 is MDHEN, CDR2 SYDVKM. The CDR3 extends over 15 amino acids. CDR3 nucleotide sequence: TGTGCCAGCAGCCTGGGACTAGCGCAGGTCAATGAGCAGTTCTTC. Amino acid sequence: CASSLGLAQVNEQFF.

This rearrangement joins TRBV11-2 to TRBJ2-1, with a possible D match to TRBD2 (5 bases). The CDR3 has 17 amino acids. The germline gives CDR1 SGHAT, CDR2 FQNNGV. With 0 bases removed from V and 5 bases from J, the gap between germline ends came to 17 bases. CDR3 in DNA: TGTGCCAGCAGCTTAGACCCTTCGGGCGGGCGCAACAATGAGCAGTTCTTC. As protein: CASSLDPSGGRNNEQFF.

The gene calls are TRBV13 and TRBJ2-7; 7 nucleotides agree with TRBD2. V lost 4 bases to trimming and J lost 3 bases; unmatched junction nucleotides: 6. The CDR3 sequence is 14 residues long. Germline values: CDR1 PRHDT, CDR2 FYEKMQ (reference sequence). CDR3 sequence (DNA): TGTGCCAGCAGCTCCCCGGGACTACACTACGAGCAGTACTTC. Its protein product is CASSSPGLHYEQYF.